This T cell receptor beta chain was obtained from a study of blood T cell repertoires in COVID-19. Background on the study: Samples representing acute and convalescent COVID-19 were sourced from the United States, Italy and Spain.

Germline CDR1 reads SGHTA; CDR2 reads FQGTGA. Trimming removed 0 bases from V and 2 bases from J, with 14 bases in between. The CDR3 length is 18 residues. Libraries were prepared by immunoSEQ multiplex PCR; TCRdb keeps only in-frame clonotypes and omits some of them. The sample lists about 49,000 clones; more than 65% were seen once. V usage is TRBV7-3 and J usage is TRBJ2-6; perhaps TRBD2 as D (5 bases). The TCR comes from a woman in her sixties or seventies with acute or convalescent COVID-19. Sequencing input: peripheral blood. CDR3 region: CASSLTYTRGTGANVLTF. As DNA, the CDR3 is TGTGCCAGCAGCTTAACTTATACGAGAGGGACTGGGGCCAACGTCCTGACTTTC.